This T cell receptor beta chain was identified during a study of shared clonotypes between healthy human individuals. Turning to this clone: Its cognate antigen is unknown. Different DNA sequences within this sample yield the same CDR3.

Study-wide points: What limited the represented genetic and exposure-history diversity was the small number of donors.

The CDR3 is 12 amino acids. Germline V gives CDR1 ENHRY, CDR2 SYGVKD. The V gene end was trimmed by 4 bases and the J gene end by 5 bases; junction bases not matched to a gene: 0. Measured with immunoSEQ multiplex PCR; TCRdb has only the in-frame clones, and not every one. Altogether some 1.4 million clones are present, roughly 96% being singletons, with the ten largest covering about 1%. The donors were adults (healthy and HIV-negative) with no recent acute infections or vaccinations. Only Caucasian adults living in Nashville, Tennessee served as donors. The J gene is TRBJ2-7, the V gene TRBV10-3; TRBD1 matches at 9 bases. The sample was naive CD4+ T cells sorted from blood. Stated subset: CD45RA+ positively selected. This TCR was recovered from a man aged 30 to 39 in good health. In DNA, the CDR3 is TGTGCCATCAGTGGGACAGGGGACGAGCAGTACTTC. Its translation is CAISGTGDEQYF.